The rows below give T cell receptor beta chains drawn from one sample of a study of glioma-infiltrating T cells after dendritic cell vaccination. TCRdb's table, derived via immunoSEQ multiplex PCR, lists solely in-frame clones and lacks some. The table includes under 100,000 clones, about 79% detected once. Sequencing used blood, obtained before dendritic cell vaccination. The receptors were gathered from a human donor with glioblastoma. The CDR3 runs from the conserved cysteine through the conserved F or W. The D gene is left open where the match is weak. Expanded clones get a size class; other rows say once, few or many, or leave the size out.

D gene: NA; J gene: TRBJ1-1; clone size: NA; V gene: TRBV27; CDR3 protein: CASSPTVNTEAFF; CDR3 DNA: TGTGCCAGCAGTCCCACAGTGAACACTGAAGCTTTCTTT
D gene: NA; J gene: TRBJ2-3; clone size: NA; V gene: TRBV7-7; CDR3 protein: CASSPGLEGFTDTQYF; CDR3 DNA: TGTGCTAGCAGCCCAGGACTGGAGGGATTCACAGATACGCAGTATTTT
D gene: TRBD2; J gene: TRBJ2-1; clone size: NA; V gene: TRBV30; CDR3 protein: CAWSLSGTSGSSRKENEQFF; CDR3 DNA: TGTGCCTGGAGTCTCTCCGGGACTAGCGGGAGTTCTCGCAAGGAGAATGAGCAGTTCTTC
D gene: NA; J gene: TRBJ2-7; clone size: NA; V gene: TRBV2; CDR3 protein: CASSFRTSIYEQYF; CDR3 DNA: TGTGCCAGCAGTTTCAGGACATCCATTTACGAGCAGTACTTC
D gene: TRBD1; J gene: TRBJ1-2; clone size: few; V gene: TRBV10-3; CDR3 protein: CAIKGAPSNYGYTF; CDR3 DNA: TGTGCCATCAAGGGGGCACCATCTAACTATGGCTACACCTTC
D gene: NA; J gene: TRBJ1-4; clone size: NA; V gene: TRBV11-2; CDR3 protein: CASSLQGKYEKLFF; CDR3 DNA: TGTGCCAGCAGCTTGCAGGGTAAGTATGAAAAACTGTTTTTT
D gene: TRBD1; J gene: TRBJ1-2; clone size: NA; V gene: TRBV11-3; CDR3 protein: CADTGGIGGYTF; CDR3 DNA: TGTGCCGACACAGGGGGTATCGGTGGCTACACCTTC
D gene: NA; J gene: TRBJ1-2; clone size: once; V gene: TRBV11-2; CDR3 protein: CASSPYGRNYGYTF; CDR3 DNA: TGTGCCAGCAGCCCTTATGGCCGTAACTATGGCTACACCTTC
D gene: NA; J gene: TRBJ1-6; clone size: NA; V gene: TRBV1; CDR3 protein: CTSSQDGAGDYNSPLHF; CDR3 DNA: TGCACCAGCAGCCAAGATGGGGCAGGCGACTATAATTCACCCCTCCACTTT
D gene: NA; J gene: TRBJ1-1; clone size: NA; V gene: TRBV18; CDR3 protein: CASSPNENSEAFF; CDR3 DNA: TGTGCCAGCTCACCAAACGAGAACTCTGAAGCTTTCTTT
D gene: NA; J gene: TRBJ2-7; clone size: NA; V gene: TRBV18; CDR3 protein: CASSPGRTGVAYEQYF; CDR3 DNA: TGTGCCAGCTCACCGGGTAGGACGGGGGTCGCCTACGAGCAGTACTTC
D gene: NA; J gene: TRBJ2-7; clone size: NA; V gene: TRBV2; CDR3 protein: CASSEYGLAAALPYEQYF; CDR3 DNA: TGTGCCAGCAGTGAATATGGGCTAGCTGCAGCCCTTCCCTACGAGCAGTACTTC
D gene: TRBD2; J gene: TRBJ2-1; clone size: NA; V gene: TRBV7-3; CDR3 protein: CASSSTSGGATEQFF; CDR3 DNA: TGTGCCAGCAGCAGCACTAGCGGGGGGGCCACTGAGCAGTTCTTC
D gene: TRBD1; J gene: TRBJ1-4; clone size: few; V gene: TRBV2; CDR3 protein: CASTREGAANEKLFF; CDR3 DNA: TGTGCCAGCACTAGAGAGGGGGCAGCTAATGAAAAACTGTTTTTT
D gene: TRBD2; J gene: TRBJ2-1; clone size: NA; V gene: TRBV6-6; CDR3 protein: CASSYRGSGREGEQFF; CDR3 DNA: TGTGCCAGCAGTTACCGTGGTAGCGGGAGGGAGGGTGAGCAGTTCTTC
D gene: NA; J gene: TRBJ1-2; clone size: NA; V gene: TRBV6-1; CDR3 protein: CASSVPDPREGYTF; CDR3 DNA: TGTGCCAGCAGTGTACCCGACCCGAGGGAGGGCTACACCTTC
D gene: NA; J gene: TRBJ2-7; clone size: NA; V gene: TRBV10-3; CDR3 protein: CAISESNLVYEQYF; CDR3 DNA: TGTGCCATCAGTGAGTCTAACTTGGTATACGAGCAGTACTTC
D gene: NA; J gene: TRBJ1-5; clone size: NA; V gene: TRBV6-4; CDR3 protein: CASSRQRDQPQHF; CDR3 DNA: TGTGCCAGCAGTAGACAGAGAGATCAGCCCCAGCATTTT